The T cell receptor (beta chain) under discussion was sequenced for a study of CD4 T cells in relation to SARS-CoV-2 and coronaviruses. Unexposed donor CD4+ T cells date from about 2011-2018, before the COVID-19 pandemic. Regarding this clone: Its antigen remains unidentified. Relative to the germline gene, one junction end is altered; a read error may explain this.

Germline lookup yields CDR1 MNHNS and CDR2 SASEGT. The CDR3 covers 18 residues. General study findings and limits: Samples before the pandemic and after infection were not matched within any donor. In roughly 60% of donors, memory CD4+ clonotypes crossrecognized SARS-CoV-2 and at least one common cold coronavirus spike. According to naive versus memory sequencing, detected responses are memory recall, not newly primed. Compared with monoreactive clones, crossreactive clones showed significantly weaker SARS-CoV-2 expansion.

Sequencing used immunoSEQ multiplex PCR; TCRdb keeps in-frame clones, though not all of them. The profile covers some 65,000 clones, with 75% to 90% appearing a single time and 1.6% taken by the ten largest. The clonotype comes from a human donor in good health. Material: memory CD4+ T cells from PBMCs. The V gene is TRBV6-1, the J gene TRBJ2-3; 11 bases map to TRBD2. The CDR3, as DNA: TGTGCCAGCAGCGAAGAGGGGCTAGCGGGAGGTCTACGAGATACGCAGTATTTT. Protein product: CASSEEGLAGGLRDTQYF.